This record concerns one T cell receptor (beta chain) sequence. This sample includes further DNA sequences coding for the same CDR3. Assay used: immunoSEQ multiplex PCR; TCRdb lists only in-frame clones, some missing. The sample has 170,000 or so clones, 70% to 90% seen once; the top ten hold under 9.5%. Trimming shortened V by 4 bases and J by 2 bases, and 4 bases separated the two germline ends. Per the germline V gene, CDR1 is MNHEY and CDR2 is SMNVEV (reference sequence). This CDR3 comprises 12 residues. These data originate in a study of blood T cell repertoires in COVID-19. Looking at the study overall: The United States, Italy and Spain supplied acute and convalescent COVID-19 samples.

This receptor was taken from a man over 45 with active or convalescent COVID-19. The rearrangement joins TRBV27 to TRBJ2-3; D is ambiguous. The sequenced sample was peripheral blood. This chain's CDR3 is CASSSYTDTQYF. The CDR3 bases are TGTGCCAGCAGTTCCTACACAGATACGCAGTATTTT.